The rows below give T cell receptor beta chains drawn from one sample of a study of blood T cell repertoires in COVID-19. Sequencing was performed with immunoSEQ multiplex PCR; in TCRdb, only in-frame clones are kept and a portion is missing. The data show about 180,000 clones, roughly 85% seen once. Sequenced material: peripheral blood. The source of these receptors is a man aged 50-60 years with active or convalescent COVID-19. CDR3s include the opening cysteine and the closing phenylalanine or tryptophan. D genes are given only for firm matches. The size field is filled for only some rows; it gives once, few, many or a size class.

clone size: NA
D gene: NA
J gene: TRBJ1-2
V gene: TRBV18
CDR3 DNA: TGTGCCAGCTCACCAAACCCTACAGGGTATGGCTACACCTTC
CDR3 protein: CASSPNPTGYGYTF

clone size: NA
D gene: TRBD1
J gene: TRBJ2-3
V gene: TRBV18
CDR3 DNA: TGTGCCAGCTCACCTCGGGACAGGGGGCCAGCACGCACAGATACGCAGTATTTT
CDR3 protein: CASSPRDRGPARTDTQYF

clone size: NA
D gene: TRBD2
J gene: TRBJ2-3
V gene: TRBV28
CDR3 DNA: TGTGCCAGCCACACCCCGCGGGGAGGGGATACGCAGTATTTT
CDR3 protein: CASHTPRGGDTQYF

clone size: few
D gene: NA
J gene: TRBJ1-6
V gene: TRBV7-3
CDR3 DNA: TGTGCCAGCAGCTTAGACGGACTGATAGGAAGAAATTCACCCCTCCACTTT
CDR3 protein: CASSLDGLIGRNSPLHF

clone size: NA
D gene: TRBD1
J gene: TRBJ2-7
V gene: TRBV18
CDR3 DNA: TGTGCCAGCTCACCTGGGACAGGGCCCTACGAGCAGTACTTC
CDR3 protein: CASSPGTGPYEQYF

clone size: once
D gene: TRBD1
J gene: TRBJ2-6
V gene: TRBV6-1
CDR3 DNA: TGTGCCAGCAGTGACTACTGGGACAGGGGAAGCACTGGGGCCAACGTCCTGACTTTC
CDR3 protein: CASSDYWDRGSTGANVLTF

clone size: few
D gene: NA
J gene: TRBJ2-1
V gene: TRBV21-1
CDR3 DNA: TGTGCCAGCAGCAAGAACCAAAGCGGGAGGGTGTCCTACAATGAGCAGTTCTTC
CDR3 protein: CASSKNQSGRVSYNEQFF

clone size: NA
D gene: NA
J gene: TRBJ2-7
V gene: TRBV12-3/TRBV12-4
CDR3 DNA: TGTGCCAGCAGACCCGTGGGGGGTGAGCAGTACTTC
CDR3 protein: CASRPVGGEQYF

clone size: NA
D gene: NA
J gene: TRBJ1-2
V gene: TRBV29-1
CDR3 DNA: TGCAGCGTTGAAGTTGGCCCGAACTATGGCTACACCTTC
CDR3 protein: CSVEVGPNYGYTF

clone size: NA
D gene: TRBD1
J gene: TRBJ2-3
V gene: TRBV6-5
CDR3 DNA: TGTGCCAGCAGAGGGGGCTCGGATACGCAGTATTTT
CDR3 protein: CASRGGSDTQYF

clone size: NA
D gene: TRBD2
J gene: TRBJ2-7
V gene: TRBV5-1
CDR3 DNA: TGCGCCAGCAGCTCCGGACTAGCTCCCTACGAGCAGTACTTC
CDR3 protein: CASSSGLAPYEQYF

clone size: NA
D gene: TRBD1
J gene: TRBJ2-3
V gene: TRBV5-1
CDR3 DNA: TGCGCCAGCAGCTTGGGGGACAGCCCAGATACGCAGTATTTT
CDR3 protein: CASSLGDSPDTQYF

clone size: once
D gene: TRBD1
J gene: TRBJ2-7
V gene: TRBV7-2
CDR3 DNA: TGTGCCAGCAGCTACGGGACAGGGGCCTACGAGCAGTACTTC
CDR3 protein: CASSYGTGAYEQYF

clone size: NA
D gene: TRBD2
J gene: TRBJ2-7
V gene: TRBV20-1
CDR3 DNA: TGCAGTGCTAGTAAAGGGACTAGCGGTTCCTACGAGCAGTACTTC
CDR3 protein: CSASKGTSGSYEQYF

clone size: NA
D gene: TRBD1
J gene: TRBJ1-1
V gene: TRBV12-3/TRBV12-4
CDR3 DNA: TGTGCCAGCAGTAGGACAGGTGAAGCTTTCTTT
CDR3 protein: CASSRTGEAFF

clone size: NA
D gene: NA
J gene: TRBJ2-5
V gene: TRBV19
CDR3 DNA: TGTGCCAGTAGTACGCACGGCCAAGAGACCCAGTACTTC
CDR3 protein: CASSTHGQETQYF

clone size: few
D gene: TRBD1
J gene: TRBJ1-3
V gene: TRBV28
CDR3 DNA: TGTGCCAGCAGTCAATCTGGACAGGGGTATGGAAACACCATATATTTT
CDR3 protein: CASSQSGQGYGNTIYF

clone size: NA
D gene: NA
J gene: TRBJ1-2
V gene: TRBV11-2
CDR3 DNA: TGTGCCAGCAGCTTAAATCCAGGGGTGAACTATGGCTACACCTTC
CDR3 protein: CASSLNPGVNYGYTF

clone size: NA
D gene: NA
J gene: TRBJ2-3
V gene: TRBV11-3
CDR3 DNA: TGTGCCAGCAGCTTAGAGTGCCGGAGGCGCGGGGATTGCACAGATACGCAGTATTTT
CDR3 protein: CASSLECRRRGDCTDTQYF

clone size: NA
D gene: NA
J gene: TRBJ2-7
V gene: TRBV15
CDR3 DNA: TGTGCCACCAGCAGCCGGACTAACTACGAGCAGTACTTC
CDR3 protein: CATSSRTNYEQYF

clone size: NA
D gene: TRBD1
J gene: TRBJ1-2
V gene: TRBV7-9
CDR3 DNA: TGTGCCAGCAGCACGGGACAGGGGAACTATGGCTACACCTTC
CDR3 protein: CASSTGQGNYGYTF

clone size: NA
D gene: NA
J gene: TRBJ2-1
V gene: TRBV25-1
CDR3 DNA: TGTGCCAGCAGTGATTTAAGGAACAGCCCAGGGCAGTTCTTC
CDR3 protein: CASSDLRNSPGQFF

clone size: NA
D gene: NA
J gene: TRBJ1-1
V gene: TRBV6-5
CDR3 DNA: TGTGCCAGCGGCCGGAATGGGGGCGCTGAAGCTTTCTTT
CDR3 protein: CASGRNGGAEAFF

clone size: once
D gene: NA
J gene: TRBJ1-5
V gene: TRBV19
CDR3 DNA: TGTGCCAGTAGTCCCCAGGGGCAGGGCGATCAGCCCCAGCATTTT
CDR3 protein: CASSPQGQGDQPQHF

clone size: few
D gene: TRBD1
J gene: TRBJ2-2
V gene: TRBV5-1
CDR3 DNA: TGCGCCAGCAGCCTACGGACAGGAACCGGGGAGCTGTTTTTT
CDR3 protein: CASSLRTGTGELFF

clone size: NA
D gene: NA
J gene: TRBJ2-3
V gene: TRBV19
CDR3 DNA: TGTGCCAGTAGTATTTTTCGGGGGAGCACAGATACGCAGTATTTT
CDR3 protein: CASSIFRGSTDTQYF

clone size: NA
D gene: TRBD1
J gene: TRBJ1-1
V gene: TRBV5-1
CDR3 DNA: TGCGCCAGCAGCGAGTCTACAGGGGGCGCGGCTGAAGCTTTCTTT
CDR3 protein: CASSESTGGAAEAFF

clone size: NA
D gene: TRBD1
J gene: TRBJ1-6
V gene: TRBV25-1
CDR3 DNA: TGTGCCAGCGGCGGACAGGCTAATTCACCCCTCCACTTT
CDR3 protein: CASGGQANSPLHF

clone size: NA
D gene: NA
J gene: TRBJ2-7
V gene: TRBV5-6
CDR3 DNA: TGTGCCAGCAGCTTGGGGGGAGGCGGATCCTTCTACGAGCAGTACTTC
CDR3 protein: CASSLGGGGSFYEQYF

clone size: NA
D gene: NA
J gene: TRBJ2-1
V gene: TRBV2
CDR3 DNA: TGTGCCAGCACCGGCCTCTCGGGGAATGAGCAGTTCTTC
CDR3 protein: CASTGLSGNEQFF

clone size: NA
D gene: NA
J gene: TRBJ1-1
V gene: TRBV5-1
CDR3 DNA: TGCGCCAGCAGGCTTACCCTTACAGGATTCACTGAAGCTTTCTTT
CDR3 protein: CASRLTLTGFTEAFF

clone size: once
D gene: TRBD1
J gene: TRBJ2-5
V gene: TRBV5-1
CDR3 DNA: TGCGCCAGCAGCGTGGGGGTGGTGGGGCCAGGGTTGGGACAGGGCTACCTCCGACAAGAGACCCAGTACTTC
CDR3 protein: CASSVGVVGPGLGQGYLRQETQYF

clone size: NA
D gene: NA
J gene: TRBJ1-5
V gene: TRBV29-1
CDR3 DNA: TGCAGCGTGGGGGACTTCAATCAGCCCCAGCATTTT
CDR3 protein: CSVGDFNQPQHF

clone size: NA
D gene: NA
J gene: TRBJ1-1
V gene: TRBV24-1
CDR3 DNA: TGTGCCACCAGTGAAGCCCGGGGGACTGAAGCTTTCTTT
CDR3 protein: CATSEARGTEAFF

clone size: NA
D gene: NA
J gene: TRBJ1-2
V gene: TRBV30
CDR3 DNA: TGTGCCTGGAGTAAACAGGGAGGGTATGGCTACACCTTC
CDR3 protein: CAWSKQGGYGYTF

clone size: NA
D gene: TRBD2
J gene: TRBJ2-1
V gene: TRBV28
CDR3 DNA: TGTGCCAGCAGCCGCAGCGGGGGCACCTACAATGAGCAGTTCTTC
CDR3 protein: CASSRSGGTYNEQFF

clone size: NA
D gene: NA
J gene: TRBJ1-1
V gene: TRBV28
CDR3 DNA: TGTGCCAGCAGCGAATACAGGGAAAGGCCTTTCTTT
CDR3 protein: CASSEYRERPFF

clone size: NA
D gene: NA
J gene: TRBJ2-5
V gene: TRBV6-5
CDR3 DNA: TGTGCCAGCAGCACAGGTCCACAAGAGACCCAGTACTTC
CDR3 protein: CASSTGPQETQYF

clone size: few
D gene: NA
J gene: TRBJ1-6
V gene: TRBV4-3
CDR3 DNA: TGCGCCAGCAGCCAAGACCCCAGCTCCTATAATTCACCCCTCCACTTT
CDR3 protein: CASSQDPSSYNSPLHF

clone size: NA
D gene: NA
J gene: TRBJ1-1
V gene: TRBV19
CDR3 DNA: TGTGCCAGTAGTACAGGGGCGGTGAACACTGAAGCTTTCTTT
CDR3 protein: CASSTGAVNTEAFF

clone size: NA
D gene: NA
J gene: TRBJ2-1
V gene: TRBV15
CDR3 DNA: TGTGCCACCAGCAGAGATAGGGGGGGCCAATACAATGAGCAGTTCTTC
CDR3 protein: CATSRDRGGQYNEQFF

clone size: NA
D gene: NA
J gene: TRBJ1-3
V gene: TRBV28
CDR3 DNA: TGTGCCAGCAGCCCCTCCGGGTTGAGGAAAGGAAACACCATATATTTT
CDR3 protein: CASSPSGLRKGNTIYF

clone size: NA
D gene: TRBD1
J gene: TRBJ1-1
V gene: TRBV7-9
CDR3 DNA: TGTGCCAGCAGCTTACAGGGGGCTCGCACTGAAGCTTTCTTT
CDR3 protein: CASSLQGARTEAFF

clone size: NA
D gene: TRBD2
J gene: TRBJ2-3
V gene: TRBV7-9
CDR3 DNA: TGTGCCAGCAGCTTCCCCCCGGGAGGGAGGGGAGAAGATACGCAGTATTTT
CDR3 protein: CASSFPPGGRGEDTQYF

clone size: NA
D gene: NA
J gene: TRBJ2-2
V gene: TRBV18
CDR3 DNA: TGTGCCAGCTCTCCTAACACCGGGGAGCTGTTTTTT
CDR3 protein: CASSPNTGELFF

clone size: NA
D gene: NA
J gene: TRBJ2-1
V gene: TRBV30
CDR3 DNA: TGTGCCTGGAGTTTTAGCAGGGTGGATGAGCAGTTCTTC
CDR3 protein: CAWSFSRVDEQFF

clone size: NA
D gene: TRBD1
J gene: TRBJ2-1
V gene: TRBV7-3
CDR3 DNA: TGTGCCAGCAGCTTAGGGACAGGGAAATCCTACAATGAGCAGTTCTTC
CDR3 protein: CASSLGTGKSYNEQFF

clone size: NA
D gene: NA
J gene: TRBJ1-4
V gene: TRBV9
CDR3 DNA: TGTGCCAGCAGCGTAGGTGCAGGCGTGGCAACTAATGAAAAACTGTTTTTT
CDR3 protein: CASSVGAGVATNEKLFF